This TCR beta chain was profiled in a study of T cell responses to AZD1222 COVID-19 vaccine. Study-wide background: Pooled together were second doses at about 4 or about 12 weeks.

The CDR3 runs to 17 residues. The V end was cut by 10 bases, the J end by 2 bases, with 24 bases between. Germline lookup yields CDR1 MNHEY and CDR2 SMNVEV (reference sequence). The method was immunoSEQ multiplex PCR; TCRdb's version includes in-frame clones alone and lacks a portion of them. The top ten clones hold 7% to 9% of a sample with some 120,000 clones, 80% to 90% of them seen once. In regard to this clone: Its antigen remains unknown.

Study observations and caveats: Targeting of unmutated variant regions was reportedly seen in nearly half of spike-specific TCRs. Following two doses of AZD1222, Spike-specific TCR breadth and depth rose.

This clonotype was sampled from an adult in good health. Sequences were derived from peripheral blood, sampled on day 0 of AZD1222 vaccination. The gene calls are TRBV27 and TRBJ2-1; D uncertain. The CDR3 loop reads CATLPPALPVAYNEQFF. As DNA, the CDR3 is TGTGCCACCCTTCCCCCGGCGCTACCCGTCGCCTACAATGAGCAGTTCTTC.